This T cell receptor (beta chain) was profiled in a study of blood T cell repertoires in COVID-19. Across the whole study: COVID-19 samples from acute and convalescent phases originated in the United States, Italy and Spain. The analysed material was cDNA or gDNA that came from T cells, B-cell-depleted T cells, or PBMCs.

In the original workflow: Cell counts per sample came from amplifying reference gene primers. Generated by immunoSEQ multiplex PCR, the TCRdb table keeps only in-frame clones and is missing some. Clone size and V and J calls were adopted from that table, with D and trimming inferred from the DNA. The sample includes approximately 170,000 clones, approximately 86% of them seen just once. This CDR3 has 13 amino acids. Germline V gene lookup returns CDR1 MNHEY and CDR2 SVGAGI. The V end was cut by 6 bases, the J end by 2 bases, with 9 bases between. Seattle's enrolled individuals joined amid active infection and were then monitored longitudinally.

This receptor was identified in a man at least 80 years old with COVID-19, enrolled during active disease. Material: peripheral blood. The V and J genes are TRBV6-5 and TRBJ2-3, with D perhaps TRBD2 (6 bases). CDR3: CASRGGYTDTQYF. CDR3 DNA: TGTGCCAGCAGGGGGGGATACACAGATACGCAGTATTTT.